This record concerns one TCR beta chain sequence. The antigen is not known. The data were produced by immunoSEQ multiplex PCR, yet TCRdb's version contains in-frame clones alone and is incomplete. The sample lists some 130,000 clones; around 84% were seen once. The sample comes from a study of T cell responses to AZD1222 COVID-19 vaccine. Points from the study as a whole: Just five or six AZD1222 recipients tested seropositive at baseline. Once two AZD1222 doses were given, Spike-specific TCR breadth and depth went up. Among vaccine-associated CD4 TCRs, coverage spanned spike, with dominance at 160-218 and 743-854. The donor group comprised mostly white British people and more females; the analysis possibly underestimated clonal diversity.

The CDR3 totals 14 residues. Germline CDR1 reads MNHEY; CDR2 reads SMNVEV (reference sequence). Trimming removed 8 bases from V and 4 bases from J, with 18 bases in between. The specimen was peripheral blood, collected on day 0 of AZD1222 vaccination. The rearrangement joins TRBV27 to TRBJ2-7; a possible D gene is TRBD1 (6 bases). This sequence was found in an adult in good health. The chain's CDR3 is CASQLTGSGYEQYF. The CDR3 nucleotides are TGTGCCAGCCAACTTACAGGGTCTGGGTACGAGCAGTACTTC.